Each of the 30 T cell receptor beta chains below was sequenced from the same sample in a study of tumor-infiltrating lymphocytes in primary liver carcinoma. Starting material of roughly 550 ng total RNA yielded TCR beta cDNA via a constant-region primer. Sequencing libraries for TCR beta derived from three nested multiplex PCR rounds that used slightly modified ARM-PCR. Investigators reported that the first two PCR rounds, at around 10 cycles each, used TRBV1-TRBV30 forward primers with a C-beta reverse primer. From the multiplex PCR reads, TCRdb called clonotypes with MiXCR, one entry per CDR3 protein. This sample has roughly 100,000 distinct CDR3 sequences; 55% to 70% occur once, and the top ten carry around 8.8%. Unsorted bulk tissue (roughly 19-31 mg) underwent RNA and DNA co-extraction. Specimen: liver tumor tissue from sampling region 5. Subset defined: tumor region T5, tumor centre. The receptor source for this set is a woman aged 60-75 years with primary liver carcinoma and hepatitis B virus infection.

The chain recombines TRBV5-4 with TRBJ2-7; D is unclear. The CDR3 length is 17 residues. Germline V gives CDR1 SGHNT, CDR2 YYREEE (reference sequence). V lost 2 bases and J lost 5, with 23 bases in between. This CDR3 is CASSFFLPPPSMDEQYF. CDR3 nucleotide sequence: TGTGCCAGCAGCTTTTTCCTTCCCCCCCCGTCGATGGACGAGCAGTACTTC.

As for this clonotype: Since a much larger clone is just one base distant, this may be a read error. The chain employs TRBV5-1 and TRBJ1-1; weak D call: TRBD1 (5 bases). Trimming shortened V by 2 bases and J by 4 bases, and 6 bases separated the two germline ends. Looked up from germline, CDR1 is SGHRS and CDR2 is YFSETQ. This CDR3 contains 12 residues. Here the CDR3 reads CASSFDSTEAFF. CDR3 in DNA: TGCGCCAGCAGCTTCGACAGCACTGAAGCTTTCTTT.

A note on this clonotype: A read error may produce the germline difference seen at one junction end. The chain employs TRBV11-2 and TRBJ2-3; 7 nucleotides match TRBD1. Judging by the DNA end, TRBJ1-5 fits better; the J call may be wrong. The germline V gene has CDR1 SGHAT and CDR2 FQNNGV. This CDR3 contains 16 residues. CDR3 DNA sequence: TGTGCCAGCAGTTTAGCTGGACAGGCGATCACAGATACGCAGCATTTT. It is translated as CASSLAGQAITDTQHF.

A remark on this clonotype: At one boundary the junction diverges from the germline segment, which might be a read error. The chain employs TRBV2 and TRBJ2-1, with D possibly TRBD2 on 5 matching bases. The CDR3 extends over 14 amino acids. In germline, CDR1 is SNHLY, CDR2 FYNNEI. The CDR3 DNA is TGTGCCAACAGTGCTAGAACCGGGGACAATGAGCAGTTCTTC. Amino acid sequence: CANSARTGDNEQFF.

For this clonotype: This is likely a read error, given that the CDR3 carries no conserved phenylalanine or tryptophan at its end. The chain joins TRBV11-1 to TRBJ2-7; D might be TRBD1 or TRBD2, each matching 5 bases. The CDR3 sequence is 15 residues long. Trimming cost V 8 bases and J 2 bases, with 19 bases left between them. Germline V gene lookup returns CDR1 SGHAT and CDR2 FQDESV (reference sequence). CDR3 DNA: TGTGCCAGCTGCTGGGGTGGGACGAGGACCTACGAGCAGTACTTA. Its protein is CASCWGGTRTYEQYL.

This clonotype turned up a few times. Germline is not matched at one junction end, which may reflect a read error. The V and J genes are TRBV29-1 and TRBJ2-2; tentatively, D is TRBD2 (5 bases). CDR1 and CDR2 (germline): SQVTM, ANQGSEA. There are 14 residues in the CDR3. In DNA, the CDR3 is TGCAGTGTTGGAGGCGGATCCGACACCGTGGAGCTGTTTTTT. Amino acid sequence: CSVGGGSDTVELFF.

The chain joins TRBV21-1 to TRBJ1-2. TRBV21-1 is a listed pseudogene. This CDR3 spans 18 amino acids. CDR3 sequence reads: CASSKRSRGRVVNYGYTF. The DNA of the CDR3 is TGTGCCAGCAGCAAAAGGTCGAGGGGGAGGGTAGTTAACTATGGCTACACCTTC.

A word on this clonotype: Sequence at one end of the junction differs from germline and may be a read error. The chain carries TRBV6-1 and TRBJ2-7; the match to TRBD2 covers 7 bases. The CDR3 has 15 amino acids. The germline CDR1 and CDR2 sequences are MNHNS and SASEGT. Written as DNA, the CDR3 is TGTGCCAGCAGTGAATCTCGCGGGAGCTCCTACGAGCAGTATTTC. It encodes CASSESRGSSYEQYF.

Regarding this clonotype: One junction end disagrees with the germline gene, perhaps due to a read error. Here the CDR3 DNA reads TGTGCCAGCAGCTTAATGTTGACAGGGATTACCGGTGAGCAGCTCTTT. Protein: CASSLMLTGITGEQLF. The genes are TRBV11-1 and TRBJ2-1; 7 bases line up with TRBD1. Germline-derived CDR1 and CDR2 are SGHAT and FQDESV (reference sequence). The CDR3 is 16 amino acids.

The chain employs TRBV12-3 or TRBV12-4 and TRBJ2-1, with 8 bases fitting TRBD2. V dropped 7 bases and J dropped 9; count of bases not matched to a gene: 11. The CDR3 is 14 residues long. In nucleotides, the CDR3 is TGTGCCAGCACTGATCAGCGGGAGAGCAGTGAGCAGTTCTTC. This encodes CASTDQRESSEQFF.

The CDR3 DNA sequence: TGTGCCAGCAGCCCCGGAGGGCGGGATGAGCAGTTCTTC. Residues: CASSPGGRDEQFF. The chain couples TRBV28 to TRBJ2-1, with D perhaps matching TRBD2 (6 bases). Trimming cost V 6 bases and J 8 bases, with 14 bases left between them. The germline CDR1 and CDR2 sequences are MDHEN and SYDVKM. The CDR3 contains 13 residues.

CDR3 sequence reads: CASRTGDRLRGDTIYF. In DNA form, the CDR3 reads TGTGCCAGCCGGACCGGGGACCGTCTTCGGGGAGACACCATATATTTT. The rearrangement uses TRBV19 and TRBJ1-3; D perhaps matches TRBD1 (5 bases). Germline values: CDR1 LNHDA, CDR2 SQIVND (reference sequence). V was shortened by 9 bases and J by 8 bases, with 26 bases between the two germline ends. This CDR3 has 16 amino acids.

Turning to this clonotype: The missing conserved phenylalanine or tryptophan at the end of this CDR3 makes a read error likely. The CDR3 sequence is CASSPNRGPSEKLFS. The CDR3 region has the DNA TGTGCCAGCAGCCCAAATAGGGGTCCAAGCGAAAAACTGTTTTCT. V usage is TRBV7-8 and J usage is TRBJ1-4; D is perhaps TRBD1 (5 bases). CDR1 and CDR2 (germline): SGHVS, FQNEAQ. Trimming left V 5 bases short and J 8 bases short, with 18 bases between. The CDR3 contains 15 residues.

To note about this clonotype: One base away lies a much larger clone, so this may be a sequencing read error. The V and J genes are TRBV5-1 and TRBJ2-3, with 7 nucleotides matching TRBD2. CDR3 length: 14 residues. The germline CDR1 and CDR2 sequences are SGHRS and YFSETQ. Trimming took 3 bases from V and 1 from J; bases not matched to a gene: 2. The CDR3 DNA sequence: TGCGCCAGCAGCTCGACTAGCTGCACAGATACGCAGTATTTT. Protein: CASSSTSCTDTQYF.

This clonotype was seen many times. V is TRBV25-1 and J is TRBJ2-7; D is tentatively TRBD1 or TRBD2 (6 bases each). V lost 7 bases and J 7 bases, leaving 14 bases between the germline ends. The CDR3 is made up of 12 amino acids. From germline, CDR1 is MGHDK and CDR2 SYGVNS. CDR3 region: CASKLGAGEQYF. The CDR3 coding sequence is TGTGCCAGCAAGTTGGGGGCGGGAGAGCAGTACTTC.

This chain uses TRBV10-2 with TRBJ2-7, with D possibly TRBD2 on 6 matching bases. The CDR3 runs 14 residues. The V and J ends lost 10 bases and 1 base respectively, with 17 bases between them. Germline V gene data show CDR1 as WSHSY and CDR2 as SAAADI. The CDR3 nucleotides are TGCGCCATCAGCGTACAAAGCGGGTCCTACGAGCAGTACTTC. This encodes CAISVQSGSYEQYF.

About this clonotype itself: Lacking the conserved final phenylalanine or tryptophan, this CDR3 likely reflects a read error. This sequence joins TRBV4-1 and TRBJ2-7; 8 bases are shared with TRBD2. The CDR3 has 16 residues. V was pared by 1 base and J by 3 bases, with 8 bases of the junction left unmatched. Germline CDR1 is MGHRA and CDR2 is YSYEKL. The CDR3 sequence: CASSQGNGRAGYEQYS. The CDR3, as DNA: TGCGCCAGCAGCCAAGGAAACGGGAGGGCCGGCTACGAGCAGTACTCC.

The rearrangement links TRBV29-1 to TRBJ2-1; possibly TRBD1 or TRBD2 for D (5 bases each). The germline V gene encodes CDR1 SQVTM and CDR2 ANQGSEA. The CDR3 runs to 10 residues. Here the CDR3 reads CCGWGNEQFF. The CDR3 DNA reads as TGCTGCGGCTGGGGGAATGAGCAGTTCTTC.

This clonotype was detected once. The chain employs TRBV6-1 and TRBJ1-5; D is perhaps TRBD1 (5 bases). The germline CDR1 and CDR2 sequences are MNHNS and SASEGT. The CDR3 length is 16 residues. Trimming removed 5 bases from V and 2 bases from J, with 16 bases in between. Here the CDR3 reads CASSQGETLGNQPQHF. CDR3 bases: TGTGCCAGCAGTCAGGGCGAGACCCTCGGCAATCAGCCCCAGCATTTT.

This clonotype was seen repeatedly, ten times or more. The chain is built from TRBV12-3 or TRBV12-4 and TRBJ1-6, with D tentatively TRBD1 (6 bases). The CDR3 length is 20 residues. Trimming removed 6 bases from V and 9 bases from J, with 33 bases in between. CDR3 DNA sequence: TGTGCCAGCAGCTCTCCCGGGTCCGGGACACGACTCCTCAGGGGTTCACCCCTCCACTTT. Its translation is CASSSPGSGTRLLRGSPLHF.

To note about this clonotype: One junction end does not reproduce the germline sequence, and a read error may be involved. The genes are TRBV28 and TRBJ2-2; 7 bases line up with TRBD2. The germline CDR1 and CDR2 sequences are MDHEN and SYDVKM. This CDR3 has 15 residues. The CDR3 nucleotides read TGTGCCAGCAGTTTAGGGGGGGGGTACACCAGGGAGCTGTTTTTT. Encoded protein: CASSLGGGYTRELFF.

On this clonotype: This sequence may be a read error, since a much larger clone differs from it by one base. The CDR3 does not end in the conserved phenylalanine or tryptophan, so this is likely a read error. The CDR3 sequence is CASSSVGGPGTQYS. In DNA form, the CDR3 reads TGTGCCAGCAGCTCAGTGGGAGGGCCGGGGACCCAGTACTCC. The genes are TRBV7-9 and TRBJ2-5; 7 bases align to TRBD2. In germline, CDR1 is SEHNR, CDR2 FQNEAQ (reference sequence). Germline trimming cut 4 bases from V and 7 bases from J; bases unmatched to any gene: 9. The CDR3 length is 14 residues.

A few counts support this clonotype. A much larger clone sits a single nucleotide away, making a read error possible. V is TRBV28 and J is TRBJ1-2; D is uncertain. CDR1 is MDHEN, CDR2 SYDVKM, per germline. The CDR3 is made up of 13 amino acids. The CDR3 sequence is CASGFATNYGYTF. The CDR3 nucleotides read TGTGCCAGCGGTTTCGCGACAAACTATGGCTACACCTTC.

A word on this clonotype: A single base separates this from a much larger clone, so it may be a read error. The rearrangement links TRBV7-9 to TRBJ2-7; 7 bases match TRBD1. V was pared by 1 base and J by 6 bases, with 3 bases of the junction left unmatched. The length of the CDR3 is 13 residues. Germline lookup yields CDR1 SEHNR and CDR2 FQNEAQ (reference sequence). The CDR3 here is CASSLGDSREQYF. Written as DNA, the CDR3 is TGTGCCAGCAGCTTAGGGGACAGCCGCGAGCAGTACTTC.

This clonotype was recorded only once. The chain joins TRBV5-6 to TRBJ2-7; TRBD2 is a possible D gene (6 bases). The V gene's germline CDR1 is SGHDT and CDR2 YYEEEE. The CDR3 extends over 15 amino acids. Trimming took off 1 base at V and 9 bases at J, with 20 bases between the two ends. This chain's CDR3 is CASSLRGAGLGRQYF. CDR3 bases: TGTGCCAGCAGCTTGAGGGGCGCGGGACTGGGGAGGCAGTACTTC.

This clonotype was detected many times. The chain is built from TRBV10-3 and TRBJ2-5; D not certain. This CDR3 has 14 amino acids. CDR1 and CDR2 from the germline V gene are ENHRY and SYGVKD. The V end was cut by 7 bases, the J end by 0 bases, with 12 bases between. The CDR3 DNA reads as TGTGCCATCAACCAGGATGGGTACCAAGAGACCCAGTACTTC. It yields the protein CAINQDGYQETQYF.

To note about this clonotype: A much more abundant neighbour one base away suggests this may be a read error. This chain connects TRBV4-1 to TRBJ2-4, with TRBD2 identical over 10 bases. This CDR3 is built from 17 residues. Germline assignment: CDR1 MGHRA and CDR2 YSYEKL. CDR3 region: CPSSQGAGGVAKNIQYF. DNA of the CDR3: TGCCCCAGCAGCCAAGGAGCGGGAGGGGTAGCCAAAAACATTCAGTACTTC.

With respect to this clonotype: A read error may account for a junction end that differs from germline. CDR3 protein: CASSIWGVTDTQYF. Here the CDR3 DNA reads TGTGCCAGCAGTATATGGGGGGTCACAGATACGCAGTATTTT. The rearrangement joins TRBV28 to TRBJ2-3; D may be TRBD2 (6 bases). Germline V gives CDR1 MDHEN, CDR2 SYDVKM. This CDR3 contains 14 residues.

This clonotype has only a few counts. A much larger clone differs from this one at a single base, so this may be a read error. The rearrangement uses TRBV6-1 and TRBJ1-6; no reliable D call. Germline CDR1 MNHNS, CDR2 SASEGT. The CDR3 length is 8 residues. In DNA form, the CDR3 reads TGTGTCACCAATAACGACCACTTT. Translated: CVTNNDHF.

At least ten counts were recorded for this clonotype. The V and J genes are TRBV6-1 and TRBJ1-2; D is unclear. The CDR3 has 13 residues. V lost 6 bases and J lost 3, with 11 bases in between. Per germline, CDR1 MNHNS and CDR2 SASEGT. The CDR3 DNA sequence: TGTGCCAGCAGGATAGGAGTGTACTATGGCTACACCTTC. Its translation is CASRIGVYYGYTF.